The 19 T cell receptor beta chains in this list originate from one sample, sequenced in a study of molecular identifiers for immune sequencing clone quantification. In TCRdb, the PCR reads were re-called with MiXCR into one record per CDR3 protein. There are some 590,000 distinct CDR3 sequences in the sample; 25% occur only once, and about 0.78% lies in the top ten. The sample was naive CD8+ T cells from blood, with Jurkat cell RNA spiked in. Regarding subset: FACS-sorted CD8+CD4-CCR7+CD45RA+ naive T cells. These receptors came from a human donor in good health. Some libraries in this study had Jurkat cell RNA spiked in.

The V gene is TRBV19, the J gene TRBJ2-7, with TRBD1 identical over 9 bases. Germline V CDR1 and CDR2: LNHDA, SQIVND (reference sequence). CDR3 length equals 15 residues. V shed 5 bases and J 3 bases; nucleotides not matched to a gene: 8. The CDR3 loop reads CASSSGTGFFYEQYF. In nucleotides, the CDR3 is TGTGCCAGTAGTTCAGGGACAGGGTTCTTCTACGAGCAGTACTTC.

This clonotype was found many times. The chain combines TRBV20-1 with TRBJ2-7; 8 nucleotides line up with TRBD2. Germline V CDR1 and CDR2: DFQATT, SNEGSKA (reference sequence). V lost 6 bases, J lost 5 bases, and 9 bases stayed unmatched. The CDR3 covers 13 residues. The CDR3 DNA reads as TGCAGTGCCCCGGCGGGAGGAGGCGACGAGCAGTACTTC. Protein sequence: CSAPAGGGDEQYF.

This clonotype was seen more than once but under ten times. The CDR3 bases are TGTGCCAGCAGCCCAATTGGACCGCACGAGGCTTTCTTT. It encodes CASSPIGPHEAFF. The chain is built from TRBV9 and TRBJ1-1; unclear D gene. V dropped 4 bases and J dropped 11 bases, with 18 bases sitting between them. Germline CDR1 SGDLS, CDR2 YYNGEE. This CDR3 is built from 13 residues.

Comments on this clonotype: At one of its ends the junction is not consistent with the germline gene, which may arise from a read error. The V and J genes are TRBV7-6 and TRBJ1-5; D call uncertain. Germline lookup yields CDR1 SGHVS and CDR2 FNYEAQ. The CDR3 extends over 15 amino acids. CDR3 amino acids: CASSLAADSHQPQHF. CDR3 DNA: TGTGCCAGCAGCTTAGCGGCAGATAGCCATCAGCCCCAGCATTTT.

Of note for this clonotype: This may be a read error, as it is one base from a much larger clone. V usage is TRBV29-1 and J usage is TRBJ2-1, with 13 bases aligning to TRBD2. V trimming: 2 bases; J trimming: 12 bases; junction bases outside the gene matches: 7. CDR1 is SQVTM and CDR2 is ANQGSEA in the germline V gene. The CDR3 is 14 amino acids. The CDR3 spells CSVEPGLAGYGQFF. In nucleotides, the CDR3 is TGCAGCGTTGAACCGGGACTAGCGGGATATGGGCAGTTCTTC.

This clonotype appeared a few times. The gene calls are TRBV27 and TRBJ2-1; D gene ambiguous. CDR3 size: 12 residues. Germline V gene lookup returns CDR1 MNHEY and CDR2 SMNVEV (reference sequence). V gave up 0 bases and J gave up 8 bases, with 5 bases separating them. The CDR3 DNA is TGTGCCAGCAGTTTATCCTTCGATGAGCAGTTCTTC. It encodes CASSLSFDEQFF.

The V gene is TRBV30, the J gene TRBJ1-2; 8 bases fit TRBD1. The CDR3 has 13 residues. The V gene's germline CDR1 is GTSNPN and CDR2 SVGIG (reference sequence). V was pared by 2 bases and J by 5 bases, with 4 bases of the junction left unmatched. CDR3 sequence: CAWSSGGAYGYTF. DNA of the CDR3: TGTGCCTGGAGTTCAGGGGGCGCGTATGGCTACACCTTC.

This clonotype was seen a handful of times. This chain joins TRBV11-2 and TRBJ2-1; D gene ambiguous. V was cut by 3 bases and J by 8 bases, with 8 bases left in between. This CDR3 region has 12 residues. Germline CDR1 reads SGHAT; CDR2 reads FQNNGV. The CDR3 protein is CASSFRRDEQFF. As DNA, the CDR3 is TGTGCCAGCAGCTTTCGCCGGGATGAGCAGTTCTTC.

Notes on this clonotype: A read error is likely, as this CDR3 ends without the conserved phenylalanine or tryptophan. The chain joins TRBV7-8 to TRBJ2-1; D is uncertain. V dropped 5 bases and J dropped 9 bases, with 8 bases sitting between them. Germline V gene data show CDR1 as SGHVS and CDR2 as FQNEAQ. The CDR3 extends over 11 amino acids. Here the CDR3 DNA reads TGTGCCAGCAGCACGGTGGCTGAGCAGTTCCTC. Translating it yields CASSTVAEQFL.

The V and J genes are TRBV27 and TRBJ2-4; D not resolved. The assigned J gene may be wrong: the sequence end matches TRBJ2-7 better. This CDR3 contains 14 residues. In germline, CDR1 is MNHEY, CDR2 SMNVEV (reference sequence). CDR3 sequence reads: CASSIAENAYEQYF. The CDR3 DNA follows: TGTGCCAGCAGTATAGCCGAGAACGCCTACGAGCAGTACTTC.

This clonotype was seen repeatedly, ten times or more. This chain uses TRBV27 with TRBJ1-5, with D unclear. V was pared by 6 bases and J by 6 bases, with 15 bases between. The CDR3 covers 14 residues. Per germline, CDR1 MNHEY and CDR2 SMNVEV (reference sequence). The CDR3: CASSLQAWGQPQHF. The CDR3 DNA follows: TGTGCCAGCAGCCTCCAGGCGTGGGGTCAGCCCCAGCATTTT.

J is TRBJ2-6 and V is TRBV30; TRBD1 is a possible D gene (5 bases). Germline assignment: CDR1 GTSNPN and CDR2 SVGIG (reference sequence). V was trimmed by 1 base and J by 4 bases, leaving 8 bases between them. This CDR3 is 14 amino acids long. The CDR3 region has the DNA TGTGCCTGGAGTGCAGGGTTCGGGGCCAACGTCCTGACTTTC. The encoded protein is CAWSAGFGANVLTF.

This chain uses TRBV21-1 with TRBJ1-6. TRBV21-1 has pseudogene status. There are 14 residues in the CDR3. CDR3 residues: CASSNQGNNSPLHF. As DNA, the CDR3 is TGTGCCAGCAGCAACCAAGGAAATAATTCACCCCTCCACTTT.

This clonotype has only a few counts. The V call is TRBV7-9, the J call TRBJ2-5; D possibly corresponds to TRBD2 (6 bases). This CDR3 has 16 amino acids. Between the trimmed V and J ends, which lost 5 bases and 0 bases, there was a span of 16 bases. Germline-derived CDR1 and CDR2 are SEHNR and FQNEAQ (reference sequence). The CDR3 reads CASSPVVGGHQETQYF. The CDR3 region has the DNA TGTGCCAGCAGCCCCGTAGTCGGGGGTCACCAAGAGACCCAGTACTTC.

V usage is TRBV5-4 and J usage is TRBJ2-1; possibly TRBD1 for D (6 bases). The germline V gene has CDR1 SGHNT and CDR2 YYREEE (reference sequence). The V end was cut by 1 base, the J end by 0 bases, with 17 bases between. The CDR3 totals 18 residues. CDR3 amino acids: CASSLILRTARSYNEQFF. The CDR3 DNA reads TGTGCCAGCAGCTTGATCCTCCGGACAGCCCGCTCCTACAATGAGCAGTTCTTC.

This clonotype has at least ten counts. V is TRBV19 and J is TRBJ2-7; no definite D call. Trimming cost V 4 bases and J 1 base, with 11 bases left between them. Germline V gene lookup returns CDR1 LNHDA and CDR2 SQIVND (reference sequence). The CDR3 runs 14 residues. Here the CDR3 DNA reads TGTGCCAGTAGTAATCCCACCCCGTCCTACGAGCAGTACTTC. It is translated as CASSNPTPSYEQYF.

This chain links TRBV6-2 or TRBV6-3 with TRBJ2-7; TRBD2 is a possible D gene (6 bases). The CDR3 loop spans 15 amino acids. Trimming removed 3 bases from V and 0 bases from J, with 12 bases in between. The V gene's germline CDR1 is MNHEY and CDR2 SVGEGT. The CDR3 bases are TGTGCCAGCAGTTATTTGCGGGACCCCTCCTACGAGCAGTACTTC. Its translation is CASSYLRDPSYEQYF.

Points on this clonotype: The junction departs from germline at one end; a sequencing error may be responsible. The CDR3 DNA reads as TGTGCCGTCAGTGAGGTTAGCGGGAGGGACTCCTACGAGCAGTACTTC. Its translation: CAVSEVSGRDSYEQYF. The chain employs TRBV10-3 and TRBJ2-7; 11 nucleotides align to TRBD2. This CDR3 spans 16 amino acids. Germline CDR1 reads ENHRY; CDR2 reads SYGVKD.

The V gene is TRBV4-1, the J gene TRBJ1-1, with a possible D match to TRBD1 (5 bases). The CDR3 has 16 residues. V lost 1 base and J 3 bases, leaving 15 bases between the germline ends. Looked up from germline, CDR1 is MGHRA and CDR2 is YSYEKL. CDR3 loop: CASSQGGGSVDTEAFF. The CDR3 nucleotides read TGCGCCAGCAGCCAAGGGGGCGGATCTGTGGACACTGAAGCTTTCTTT.